This entry describes one TCR beta chain. The method was immunoSEQ multiplex PCR; TCRdb's version includes in-frame clones alone and lacks a portion of them. Of some 87,000 clones listed, 75% to 85% are singletons. These data come from a study of blood T cell repertoires in COVID-19. Study summary: Both acute and convalescent COVID-19 samples were obtained from the United States, Italy and Spain. PBMCs, B-cell-depleted T cells, or T cells provided the cDNA or gDNA that made up the material.

The J segment lost 3 bases and the V segment lost 4 bases, leaving 5 bases of the junction unmatched. CDR1 is ENHRY and CDR2 is SYGVKD in the germline V gene. The CDR3 extends over 14 amino acids. This clonotype was obtained from a human donor in a cohort sampled during active COVID-19. Specimen: peripheral blood. This rearrangement joins TRBV10-3 to TRBJ2-5, with TRBD1 identical over 7 bases. The CDR3 nucleotides are TGTGCCATCAGTGGACGCACAGGGGAAGAGACCCAGTACTTC. This codes for CAISGRTGEETQYF.